A selection of T cell receptor beta chains follows, all from one sample in a study of blood T cell repertoires in COVID-19. Method: immunoSEQ multiplex PCR; TCRdb's copy keeps in-frame clones and lacks some. Here the sample spans about 210,000 clones, around 83% being singletons. The specimen was peripheral blood. The receptor source for this set is a middle-aged man with active or convalescent COVID-19. The CDR3 runs from the conserved cysteine through the conserved F or W. A D gene is named only where the DNA matches it firmly. Not every row has a clone size; where given, it reads once, few, many or a size class.

CDR3nt: TGCGCCAGCAGCCAAGACGGGAACACAAGGCAGCCCCAGCATTTT
CDR3aa: CASSQDGNTRQPQHF
j_gene: TRBJ1-5
abundance: .
d_gene: .
v_gene: TRBV4-1

CDR3nt: TGTGCCAGCAGCCGCGGGGGACCGGCGTCCCTCCACTTT
CDR3aa: CASSRGGPASLHF
j_gene: TRBJ1-6
abundance: .
d_gene: .
v_gene: TRBV3-1/TRBV3-2

CDR3nt: TGTGCCAGCAGCGTAGCTACTTGGCGGGAGGGCCTTGTTAATGAGCAGTTCTTC
CDR3aa: CASSVATWREGLVNEQFF
j_gene: TRBJ2-1
abundance: .
d_gene: TRBD2
v_gene: TRBV9

CDR3nt: TGTGCCAGCATGGGGGGGGCCTATAGCAATCAGCCCCAGCATTTT
CDR3aa: CASMGGAYSNQPQHF
j_gene: TRBJ1-5
abundance: .
d_gene: .
v_gene: TRBV28

CDR3nt: TGCGCCAGCAGCCTGAGCGGGGGTGTCGAGCAGTACTTC
CDR3aa: CASSLSGGVEQYF
j_gene: TRBJ2-7
abundance: .
d_gene: TRBD2
v_gene: TRBV5-1

CDR3nt: TGTGCCAGTAAACCGGGACTAGCGGGGGGGCTCAATGAGCAGTTCTTC
CDR3aa: CASKPGLAGGLNEQFF
j_gene: TRBJ2-1
abundance: .
d_gene: TRBD2
v_gene: TRBV19

CDR3nt: TGTGCCAGCAGTTTGGCTGGGGCTGGTAATGAAAAACTGTTTTTT
CDR3aa: CASSLAGAGNEKLFF
j_gene: TRBJ1-4
abundance: .
d_gene: .
v_gene: TRBV28

CDR3nt: TGTGCCAGCAGTTACTCCCTACACAGCTCTGGGGCCAACGTCCTGACTTTC
CDR3aa: CASSYSLHSSGANVLTF
j_gene: TRBJ2-6
abundance: once
d_gene: .
v_gene: TRBV6-2/TRBV6-3

CDR3nt: TGCGCCAGCAGTCAAACCCCAAAGCGGGAGGGCCTGTTAACCGGGGAGCTGTTTTTT
CDR3aa: CASSQTPKREGLLTGELFF
j_gene: TRBJ2-2
abundance: .
d_gene: TRBD2
v_gene: TRBV23-1

CDR3nt: TGTGCCAGCAGTTATACGTTCGGGGGTAACACTGAAGCTTTCTTT
CDR3aa: CASSYTFGGNTEAFF
j_gene: TRBJ1-1
abundance: .
d_gene: .
v_gene: TRBV6-2/TRBV6-3

CDR3nt: TGTGCCAGCAGTTACTCGACAGAATACCAAGAGACCCAGTACTTC
CDR3aa: CASSYSTEYQETQYF
j_gene: TRBJ2-5
abundance: .
d_gene: .
v_gene: TRBV6-5

CDR3nt: TGTGCCAGCAGCAACCCTTTACCTCCACGCGGGGCGGGGCGAGGCAATGAGCAGTTCTTC
CDR3aa: CASSNPLPPRGAGRGNEQFF
j_gene: TRBJ2-1
abundance: .
d_gene: .
v_gene: TRBV9

CDR3nt: TGTGCCAGCAAGCGAGCGGCCTCCGGGGAGACCCAGTACTTC
CDR3aa: CASKRAASGETQYF
j_gene: TRBJ2-5
abundance: .
d_gene: .
v_gene: TRBV2

CDR3nt: TGCGCCAGCAGCCAAGCTAGGCAGGGGGTGAGCAATCAGCCCCAGCATTTT
CDR3aa: CASSQARQGVSNQPQHF
j_gene: TRBJ1-5
abundance: .
d_gene: TRBD1
v_gene: TRBV4-1